Listed here are 22 T cell receptor beta chains from one sample, sequenced in a study of T cell responses to AZD1222 COVID-19 vaccine. The data were produced by immunoSEQ multiplex PCR, yet TCRdb's version contains in-frame clones alone and is incomplete. The repertoire includes approximately 64,000 clones, about 89% of them detected once, and over 5.5% sits in the top ten. This specimen consisted of peripheral blood, obtained 28 days after the second dose of the MenACWY control vaccine. The receptors stem from an adult who received the MenACWY meningococcal vaccine as a control.

This chain connects TRBV6-2 or TRBV6-3 to TRBJ2-7; D ambiguous. CDR3 length: 13 residues. Germline-derived CDR1 and CDR2 are MNHEY and SVGEGT. Between the trimmed V and J ends, which lost 0 bases and 3 bases, there was a span of 6 bases. CDR3 sequence reads: CASSYSVSYEQYF. The DNA of the CDR3 is TGTGCCAGCAGTTACTCGGTCAGCTACGAGCAGTACTTC.

The table lists this clone with a few counts. The V call is TRBV28, the J call TRBJ1-2, with TRBD1 as a possible D gene (5 bases). Germline V gene data show CDR1 as MDHEN and CDR2 as SYDVKM. The CDR3 is made up of 13 amino acids. V lost 6 bases, J lost 3 bases, and 11 bases lay in between. In DNA form, the CDR3 reads TGTGCCAGCAGCCAGGGACGTGACTATGGCTACACCTTC. This translates into CASSQGRDYGYTF.

V usage is TRBV4-3 and J usage is TRBJ2-1; 9 bases match TRBD2. J gave up 2 bases and V 0 bases, and 5 bases lay outside the gene matches. The CDR3 consists of 17 residues. Germline V gives CDR1 LGHNA, CDR2 YSLEER. The CDR3 region has the DNA TGCGCCAGCAGCCAAGAGGGTAGCGGGAGCCCCTACAATGAGCAGTTCTTC. It translates to CASSQEGSGSPYNEQFF.

The J gene is TRBJ2-7, the V gene TRBV18; 11 bases map to TRBD2. Germline values: CDR1 KGHSH, CDR2 LQKENI. V shed 3 bases, J shed 1 base, and the junction held 8 bases outside the gene matches. The CDR3 sequence is 17 residues long. Written as DNA, the CDR3 is TGTGCCAGCTCACCCCCCCGACTAGCGGGACAGTCCTACGAGCAGTACTTC. Its protein is CASSPPRLAGQSYEQYF.

This rearrangement joins TRBV1 to TRBJ1-2. TRBV1 is given as a pseudogene. The CDR3 spans 16 residues. The CDR3 DNA sequence: TGCACCAGCAGCCAACACCGCCCCGGTCAGGAGTATGGCTACACCTTC. This sequence encodes CTSSQHRPGQEYGYTF.

J is TRBJ2-2 and V is TRBV28; D is perhaps TRBD1 or TRBD2 (5 bases each). CDR3 length: 17 amino acids. Germline V gene sequence: CDR1 MDHEN, CDR2 SYDVKM. V shed 6 bases and J shed 2 bases, with 19 bases lying between them. In nucleotides, the CDR3 is TGTGCCAGCAGCCCGGAATCCGCAGGGAGAAACACCGGGGAGCTGTTTTTT. Its translation: CASSPESAGRNTGELFF.

This chain joins TRBV9 and TRBJ2-1; TRBD2 matches at 13 bases. Trimming took 6 bases from V and 9 from J; bases not matched to a gene: 18. The length of the CDR3 is 18 residues. Germline lookup yields CDR1 SGDLS and CDR2 YYNGEE. Here the CDR3 reads CASTPGLAGPSNKAEQFF. CDR3 coding DNA: TGTGCCAGCACCCCGGGACTAGCGGGACCCTCGAACAAGGCTGAGCAGTTCTTC. Using reference TRBV9 and TRBJ2-1 for the parts outside the CDR3, the full variable domain is DSGVTQTPKHLITATGQRVTLRCSPRSGDLSVYWYQQSLDQGLQFLIQYYNGEERAKGNILERFSAQQFPDLHSELNLSSLELGDSALYFCASTPGLAGPSNKAEQFFGPGTRLTVL.

This chain connects TRBV3-1 (or the pseudogene TRBV3-2) to TRBJ1-2; D might be TRBD1 (6 bases). V shed 1 base and J shed 4 bases, with 10 bases lying between them. In germline, CDR1 is LGHDT, CDR2 YNNKEL (reference sequence). This CDR3 is built from 14 residues. The CDR3 DNA sequence: TGTGCCAGCAGCCAAGTTGCCAGGGGCTATGGCTACACCTTC. This encodes CASSQVARGYGYTF.

This clone was recorded only once. This chain connects TRBV6-1 to TRBJ2-2; 9 positions match TRBD2. Germline CDR1 MNHNS, CDR2 SASEGT. The CDR3 sequence is 15 residues long. The V segment lost 8 bases and the J segment 5 bases; nucleotides outside the gene matches: 9. The CDR3 spells CASLWAGGLTGELFF. For the CDR3, the DNA is TGTGCCAGCCTTTGGGCGGGAGGGCTTACCGGGGAGCTGTTTTTT.

The chain couples TRBV5-1 to TRBJ2-3; D is perhaps TRBD2 (6 bases). Trimming removed 0 bases from V and 4 bases from J, with 6 bases in between. Germline-derived CDR1 and CDR2 are SGHRS and YFSETQ. The CDR3 covers 13 residues. CDR3 residues: CASSLGEADTQYF. The CDR3, as DNA: TGCGCCAGCAGCTTGGGGGAGGCAGATACGCAGTATTTT.

In its sample, this clone was seen once. The chain has TRBV3-1 (or the pseudogene TRBV3-2) and TRBJ2-7, with D perhaps being TRBD1 or TRBD2 (5 bases each). The germline gives CDR1 LGHDT, CDR2 YNNKEL (reference sequence). Trimming pared 0 bases from V and 5 bases from J, leaving 17 bases between. The CDR3 loop spans 16 amino acids. The DNA of the CDR3 is TGTGCCAGCAGCCAAGAAGGGGCCGGGGTAGTCCACGAGCAGTACTTC. Its protein is CASSQEGAGVVHEQYF.

The rearrangement links TRBV30 to TRBJ2-2; D perhaps matches TRBD1 (5 bases). Between the trimmed V and J ends, which lost 1 base and 6 bases, there was a span of 9 bases. The CDR3 spans 13 residues. Germline V CDR1 and CDR2: GTSNPN, SVGIG (reference sequence). The CDR3 spells CAWSGPGPGELFF. Written as DNA, the CDR3 is TGTGCCTGGAGTGGGCCAGGGCCCGGGGAGCTGTTTTTT.

This clone was recorded only once. The chain joins TRBV5-1 to TRBJ2-1; 11 positions match TRBD2. CDR3 length equals 15 residues. The ends lost 4 bases at V and 8 bases at J; junction bases unmatched: 8. Germline CDR1 reads SGHRS; CDR2 reads YFSETQ. The CDR3 bases are TGCGCCAGCAGCCCCGGGACTAGCGGAAGGGATGAGCAGTTCTTC. It specifies CASSPGTSGRDEQFF.

The genes are TRBV7-2 and TRBJ2-7; D gene unclear. This CDR3 spans 12 amino acids. Germline V gene data show CDR1 as SGHTA and CDR2 as FQGNSA. Trimming took off 5 bases at V and 4 bases at J, with 9 bases between the two ends. CDR3 coding DNA: TGTGCCAGCAGCGTTACTCGGTACGAGCAGTACTTC. Translated, it gives CASSVTRYEQYF.

V and J are TRBV27 and TRBJ1-1; D remains ambiguous. V lost 5 bases and J 6 bases, leaving 16 bases between the germline ends. CDR3 size: 14 residues. Germline CDR1 MNHEY, CDR2 SMNVEV (reference sequence). In DNA form, the CDR3 reads TGTGCCAGCAGTCCCCGGGAGGGTGGGTCTGAAGCTTTCTTT. This gives the protein CASSPREGGSEAFF.

The genes are TRBV27 and TRBJ1-3, with no clear D. V lost 1 base and J 1 base, leaving 8 bases between the germline ends. The germline CDR1 and CDR2 sequences are MNHEY and SMNVEV (reference sequence). There are 15 residues in the CDR3. The CDR3: CASSLLGGSGNTIYF. The CDR3 DNA reads as TGTGCCAGCAGTTTATTGGGTGGGTCTGGAAACACCATATATTTT.

The V gene is TRBV27, the J gene TRBJ2-7; 7 nucleotides match TRBD1. This CDR3 contains 14 residues. Germline-derived CDR1 and CDR2 are MNHEY and SMNVEV (reference sequence). V lost 5 bases and J lost 6; bases outside the gene matches: 10. The CDR3 loop is CASSPTQGTGEQYF. In nucleotides, the CDR3 is TGTGCCAGCAGTCCAACACAGGGGACGGGCGAGCAGTACTTC.

The V and J genes are TRBV18 and TRBJ2-7, with D perhaps being TRBD1 or TRBD2 (5 bases each). V was trimmed by 3 bases and J by 7 bases, leaving 37 bases between them. Germline V gene lookup returns CDR1 KGHSH and CDR2 LQKENI. This CDR3 contains 21 residues. CDR3 coding DNA: TGTGCCAGCTCACCTTTGCCGACATTTATGCAGGGACCCTCAGCGGATGGAGAGCAGTACTTC. As protein: CASSPLPTFMQGPSADGEQYF. Filled out from reference TRBV18 and TRBJ2-7, the complete variable domain reads NAGVMQNPRHLVRRRGQEARLRCSPMKGHSHVYWYRQLPEEGLKFMVYLQKENIIDESGMPKERFSAEFPKEGPSILRIQQVVRGDSAAYFCASSPLPTFMQGPSADGEQYFGPGTRLTVT.

This chain joins TRBV5-4 and TRBJ2-1; TRBD2 might be the D (5 bases). Germline CDR1 is SGHNT and CDR2 is YYREEE (reference sequence). V gave up 6 bases and J gave up 10 bases, with 11 bases separating them. This CDR3 has 11 residues. The CDR3 loop is CASTLRGEQFF. DNA for the CDR3: TGTGCCAGCACCCTGAGAGGGGAGCAGTTCTTC.

The genes are TRBV24-1 and TRBJ1-5; D call uncertain. The CDR3 extends over 13 amino acids. The germline gives CDR1 KGHDR, CDR2 SFDVKD. Trimming left V 5 bases short and J 1 base short, with 5 bases between. The CDR3 loop reads CATSGYSNQPQHF. CDR3 DNA sequence: TGTGCCACCAGTGGGTACAGCAATCAGCCCCAGCATTTT.

The chain has TRBV6-6 and TRBJ1-4; D is uncertain. Germline V gene data show CDR1 as MNHNY and CDR2 as SVGAGI (reference sequence). The CDR3 is 14 residues long. Between the trimmed V and J ends, which lost 6 bases and 0 bases, there was a span of 8 bases. The CDR3 DNA follows: TGTGCCAGCAGAGACCACGCAACTAATGAAAAACTGTTTTTT. It encodes CASRDHATNEKLFF.

The genes are TRBV5-1 and TRBJ1-5; TRBD1 agrees at 8 bases. CDR1 is SGHRS and CDR2 is YFSETQ in the germline V gene. This CDR3 contains 15 residues. Germline trimming cut 4 bases from V and 3 bases from J; bases unmatched to any gene: 6. CDR3 DNA sequence: TGCGCCAGCAGCATACAGGGGGGGACCAATCAGCCCCAGCATTTT. Residues: CASSIQGGTNQPQHF.